The 9 T cell receptor beta chains in this list originate from one sample, sequenced in a study of blood T cell repertoires in COVID-19. Profiled with immunoSEQ multiplex PCR; TCRdb holds only in-frame clones, not every one. The data show tens of thousands of clones, roughly 80% seen once. Sequencing used peripheral blood. These receptors were taken from a woman aged 80 or over with active or convalescent COVID-19.

This chain joins TRBV7-2 and TRBJ2-3; 8 bases line up with TRBD1. CDR3 size: 18 residues. Looked up from germline, CDR1 is SGHTA and CDR2 is FQGNSA. V lost 2 bases to trimming and J lost 0 bases; unmatched junction nucleotides: 10. The CDR3 here is CASSLRRTGSASTDTQYF. The CDR3 nucleotides are TGTGCCAGCAGCTTACGCCGGACAGGGAGTGCTAGCACAGATACGCAGTATTTT. Supplemented by reference TRBV7-2 and TRBJ2-3, the full variable domain reads GAGVSQSPSNKVTEKGKDVELRCDPISGHTALYWYRQSLGQGLEFLIYFQGNSAPDKSGLPSDRFSAERTGGSVSTLTIQRTQQEDSAVYLCASSLRRTGSASTDTQYFGPGTRLTVL.

This chain connects TRBV5-1 to TRBJ2-1, with TRBD2 matching over 7 bases. V gave up 3 bases and J gave up 7 bases; unmatched junction bases: 10. Germline V gene lookup returns CDR1 SGHRS and CDR2 YFSETQ. The CDR3 covers 15 residues. The CDR3 is CASSWRGEGGNEQFF. The DNA of the CDR3 is TGCGCCAGCAGCTGGAGAGGGGAGGGCGGGAATGAGCAGTTCTTC.

The chain's CDR3 is CATSGQGDQPQHF. The CDR3 nucleotides read TGTGCCACCTCGGGACAGGGCGATCAGCCCCAGCATTTT. The chain recombines TRBV27 with TRBJ1-5; 9 nucleotides match TRBD1. CDR1 and CDR2 from the germline V gene are MNHEY and SMNVEV (reference sequence). This CDR3 is built from 13 residues. J was trimmed by 5 bases and V by 10 bases; bases with no gene match: 6.

This sequence joins TRBV7-2 and TRBJ2-1; D is possibly TRBD2 (6 bases). This CDR3 is built from 14 residues. CDR1 is SGHTA and CDR2 is FQGNSA in the germline V gene. The V gene lost 0 bases and the J gene lost 7 bases, with 10 bases spanning the gap. The CDR3 bases are TGTGCCAGCAGCTTAGCGGCCCGGGGGAATGAGCAGTTCTTC. This codes for CASSLAARGNEQFF.

Regarding this clone: In the same sample, other DNA sequences code for this CDR3. The chain couples TRBV7-3 to TRBJ1-2, with 7 bases matching TRBD1. Germline values: CDR1 SGHTA, CDR2 FQGTGA. Trimming cost V 5 bases and J 3 bases; bases outside gene matches: 6. The CDR3 runs to 14 residues. The CDR3 DNA follows: TGTGCCAGCAGCCCCGGGACAGTCGACTATGGCTACACCTTC. Its translation is CASSPGTVDYGYTF.

The chain is built from TRBV6-5 and TRBJ1-1; D possibly corresponds to TRBD1 (5 bases). V lost 7 bases and J 1 base, leaving 13 bases between the germline ends. Germline CDR1 is MNHEY and CDR2 is SVGAGI. This CDR3 contains 14 residues. The CDR3 sequence is CASTPITGNTEAFF. CDR3 nucleotide sequence: TGTGCCAGCACTCCGATTACAGGGAACACTGAAGCTTTCTTT.

The chain carries TRBV28 and TRBJ1-6; D gene ambiguous. V lost 2 bases to trimming and J lost 13 bases, with 9 bases between them. Germline V gene lookup returns CDR1 MDHEN and CDR2 SYDVKM. The CDR3 runs to 12 residues. In nucleotides, the CDR3 is TGTGCCAGCAGTTTAAATCGTTTTCCCCTCCACTTT. Its translation is CASSLNRFPLHF.

The chain carries TRBV7-2 and TRBJ1-2, with 8 bases that match TRBD1. Trimming cost V 4 bases and J 6 bases; bases outside gene matches: 10. This CDR3 has 15 residues. Per germline, CDR1 SGHTA and CDR2 FQGNSA. CDR3 protein: CASSSPPGQDDGYTF. CDR3 in DNA: TGTGCCAGCAGCTCCCCGCCGGGACAGGATGATGGCTACACCTTC.

The V and J genes are TRBV18 and TRBJ2-5, with D maybe TRBD1 (5 bases). This CDR3 has 14 residues. Trimming stripped 2 bases from V and 2 bases from J, with 9 bases between. Germline assignment: CDR1 KGHSH and CDR2 LQKENI. The chain's CDR3 is CASSPGAPQETQYF. In DNA, the CDR3 is TGTGCCAGCTCACCAGGGGCGCCACAAGAGACCCAGTACTTC.